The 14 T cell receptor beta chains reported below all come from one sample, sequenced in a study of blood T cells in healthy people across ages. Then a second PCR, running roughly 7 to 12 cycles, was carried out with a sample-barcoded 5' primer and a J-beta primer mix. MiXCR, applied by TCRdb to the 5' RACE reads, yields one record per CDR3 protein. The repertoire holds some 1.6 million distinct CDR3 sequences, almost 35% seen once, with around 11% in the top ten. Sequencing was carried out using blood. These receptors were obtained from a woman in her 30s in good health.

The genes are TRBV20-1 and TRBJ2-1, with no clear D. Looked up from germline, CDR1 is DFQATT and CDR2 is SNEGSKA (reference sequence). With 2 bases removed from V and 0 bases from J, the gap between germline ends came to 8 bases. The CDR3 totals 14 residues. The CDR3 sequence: CSARPSYSYNEQFF. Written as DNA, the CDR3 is TGCAGTGCTAGACCCTCCTACTCCTACAATGAGCAGTTCTTC.

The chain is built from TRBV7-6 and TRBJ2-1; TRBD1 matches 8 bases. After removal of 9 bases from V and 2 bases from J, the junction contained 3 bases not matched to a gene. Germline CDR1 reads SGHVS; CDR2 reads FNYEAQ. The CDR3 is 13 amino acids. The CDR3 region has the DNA TGTGCCAGAACAGGGGGTCCCTACAATGAGCAGTTCTTC. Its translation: CARTGGPYNEQFF.

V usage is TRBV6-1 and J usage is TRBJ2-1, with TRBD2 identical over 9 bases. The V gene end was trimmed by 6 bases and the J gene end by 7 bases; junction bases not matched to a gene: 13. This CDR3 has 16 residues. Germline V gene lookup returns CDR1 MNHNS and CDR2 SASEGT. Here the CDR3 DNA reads TGTGCCAGCAGCAAGGTAGCGGGGGACTTCCGGAATGAGCAGTTCTTC. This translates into CASSKVAGDFRNEQFF.

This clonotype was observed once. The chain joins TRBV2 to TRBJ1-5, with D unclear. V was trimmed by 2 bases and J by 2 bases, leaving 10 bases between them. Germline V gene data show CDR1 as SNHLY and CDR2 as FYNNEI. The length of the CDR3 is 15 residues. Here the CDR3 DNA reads TGTGCCAGCAGTGAACTTGGGATGCGCAATCAGCCCCAGCATTTT. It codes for CASSELGMRNQPQHF.

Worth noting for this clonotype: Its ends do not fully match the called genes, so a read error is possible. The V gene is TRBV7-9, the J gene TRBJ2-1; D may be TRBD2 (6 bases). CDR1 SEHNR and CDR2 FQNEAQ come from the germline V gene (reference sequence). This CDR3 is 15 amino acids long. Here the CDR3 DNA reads TGTACCAGCAGCCATACCGGGGGAAAGAACAATGAGCAGTTCTTC. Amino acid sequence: CTSSHTGGKNNEQFF.

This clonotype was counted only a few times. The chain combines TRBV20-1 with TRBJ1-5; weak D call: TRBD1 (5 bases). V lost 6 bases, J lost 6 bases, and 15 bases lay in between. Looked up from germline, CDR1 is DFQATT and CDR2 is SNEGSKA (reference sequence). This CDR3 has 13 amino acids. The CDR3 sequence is CSASRGEGQPQHF. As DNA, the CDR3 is TGCAGTGCGTCGAGAGGGGAGGGTCAGCCCCAGCATTTT.

This CDR3 is CASSQDPHGGSTDTQYF. The CDR3 DNA reads TGCGCCAGCAGCCAAGATCCCCACGGGGGCAGCACAGATACGCAGTATTTT. This rearrangement joins TRBV4-1 to TRBJ2-3; D could derive from TRBD1 or TRBD2 (6 bases each). V was shortened by 0 bases and J by 0 bases, with 13 bases between the two germline ends. Germline V lookup: CDR1 MGHRA, CDR2 YSYEKL. The CDR3 has 17 residues.

The CDR3 DNA reads TGCAGTGCTAGGGAGGACGGAACTACCCCTAGCACAGATACGCAGTATTTT. The encoded protein is CSAREDGTTPSTDTQYF. The rearrangement uses TRBV20-1 and TRBJ2-3; weak D call: TRBD2 (5 bases). Per the germline V gene, CDR1 is DFQATT and CDR2 is SNEGSKA (reference sequence). This CDR3 contains 17 residues. V was pared by 3 bases and J by 0 bases, with 19 bases between.

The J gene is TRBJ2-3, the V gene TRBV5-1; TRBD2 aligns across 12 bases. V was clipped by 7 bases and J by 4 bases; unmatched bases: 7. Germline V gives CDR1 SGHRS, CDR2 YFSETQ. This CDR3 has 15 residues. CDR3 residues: CASYGTSGRPDTQYF. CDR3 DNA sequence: TGCGCCAGCTACGGAACTAGCGGGAGGCCAGATACGCAGTATTTT.

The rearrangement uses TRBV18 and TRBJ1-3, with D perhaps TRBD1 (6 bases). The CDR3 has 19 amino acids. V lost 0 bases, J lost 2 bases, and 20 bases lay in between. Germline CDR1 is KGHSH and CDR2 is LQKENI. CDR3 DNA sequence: TGTGCCAGCTCACCACCTGGGACCTGGACAGAAAATCCTGGAAACACCATATATTTT. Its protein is CASSPPGTWTENPGNTIYF.

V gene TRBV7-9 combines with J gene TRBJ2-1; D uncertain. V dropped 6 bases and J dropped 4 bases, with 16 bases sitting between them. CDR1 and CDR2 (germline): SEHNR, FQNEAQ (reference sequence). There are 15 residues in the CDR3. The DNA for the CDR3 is TGTGCCAGCAGTTCCAGGACCGTCCGTTACAATGAGCAGTTCTTC. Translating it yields CASSSRTVRYNEQFF. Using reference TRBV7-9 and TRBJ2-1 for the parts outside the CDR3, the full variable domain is DTGVSQNPRHKITKRGQNVTFRCDPISEHNRLYWYRQTLGQGPEFLTYFQNEAQLEKSRLLSDRFSAERPKGSFSTLEIQRTEQGDSAMYLCASSSRTVRYNEQFFGPGTRLTVL.

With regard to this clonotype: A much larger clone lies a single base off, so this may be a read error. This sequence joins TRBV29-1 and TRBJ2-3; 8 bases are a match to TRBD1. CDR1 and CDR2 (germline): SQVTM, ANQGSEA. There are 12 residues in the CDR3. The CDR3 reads CSTGQGTDTRYF. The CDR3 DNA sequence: TGCAGTACCGGACAGGGAACAGATACGCGGTATTTT.

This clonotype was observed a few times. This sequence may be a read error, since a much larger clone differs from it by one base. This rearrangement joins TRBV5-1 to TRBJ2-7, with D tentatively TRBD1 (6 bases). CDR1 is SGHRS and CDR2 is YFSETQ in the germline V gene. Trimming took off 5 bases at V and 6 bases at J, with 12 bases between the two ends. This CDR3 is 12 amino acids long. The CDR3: CASSQGYCEQYF. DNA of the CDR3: TGCGCCAGCAGTCAGGGGTACTGCGAGCAGTACTTC.

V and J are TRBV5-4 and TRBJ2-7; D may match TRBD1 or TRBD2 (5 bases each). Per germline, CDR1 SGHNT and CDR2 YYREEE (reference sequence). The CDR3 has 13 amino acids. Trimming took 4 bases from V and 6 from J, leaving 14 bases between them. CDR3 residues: CASSGIGTLEQYF. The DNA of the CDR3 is TGTGCCAGCAGCGGTATAGGGACCCTCGAGCAGTACTTC.